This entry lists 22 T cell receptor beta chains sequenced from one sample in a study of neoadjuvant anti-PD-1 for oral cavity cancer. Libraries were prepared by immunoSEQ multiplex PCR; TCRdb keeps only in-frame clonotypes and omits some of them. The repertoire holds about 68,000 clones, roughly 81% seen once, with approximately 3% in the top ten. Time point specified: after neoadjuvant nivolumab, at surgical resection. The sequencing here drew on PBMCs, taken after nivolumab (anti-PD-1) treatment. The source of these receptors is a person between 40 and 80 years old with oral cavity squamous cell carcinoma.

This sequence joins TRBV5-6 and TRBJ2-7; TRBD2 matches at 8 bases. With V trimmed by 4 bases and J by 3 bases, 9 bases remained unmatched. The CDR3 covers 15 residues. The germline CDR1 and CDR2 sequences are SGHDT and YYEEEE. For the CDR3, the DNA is TGTGCCAGCAGCCTGGGGGCTAGCGGGCTCTACGAGCAGTACTTC. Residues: CASSLGASGLYEQYF.

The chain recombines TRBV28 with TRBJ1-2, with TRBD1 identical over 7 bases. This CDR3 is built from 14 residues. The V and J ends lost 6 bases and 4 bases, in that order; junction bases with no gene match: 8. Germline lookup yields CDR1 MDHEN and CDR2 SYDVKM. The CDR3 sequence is CASSPGQAIYGYTF. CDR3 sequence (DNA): TGTGCCAGCAGCCCAGGACAGGCTATCTATGGCTACACCTTC.

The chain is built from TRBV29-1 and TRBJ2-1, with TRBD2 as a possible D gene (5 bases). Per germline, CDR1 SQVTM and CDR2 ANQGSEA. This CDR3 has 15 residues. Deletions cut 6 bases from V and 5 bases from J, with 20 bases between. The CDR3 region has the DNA TGCAGCGTGCCGGGGTCGGTAACCCCGGACAATGAGCAGTTCTTC. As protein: CSVPGSVTPDNEQFF.

In DNA, the CDR3 is TGTGCCAGCATAACCGGGGGGAACGGTGAAAAACTGTTTTTT. Encoded protein: CASITGGNGEKLFF. This sequence joins TRBV6-1 and TRBJ1-4; D perhaps matches TRBD1 (5 bases). This CDR3 has 14 amino acids. V was pared by 7 bases and J by 7 bases, with 16 bases between. CDR1 is MNHNS and CDR2 is SASEGT in the germline V gene.

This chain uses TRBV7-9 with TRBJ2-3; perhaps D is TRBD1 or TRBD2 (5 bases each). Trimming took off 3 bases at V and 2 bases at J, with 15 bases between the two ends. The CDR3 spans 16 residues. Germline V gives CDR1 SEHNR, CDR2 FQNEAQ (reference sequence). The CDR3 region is CASSFGTKRVTDTQYF. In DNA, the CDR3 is TGTGCCAGCAGCTTCGGGACGAAGAGAGTCACAGATACGCAGTATTTT.

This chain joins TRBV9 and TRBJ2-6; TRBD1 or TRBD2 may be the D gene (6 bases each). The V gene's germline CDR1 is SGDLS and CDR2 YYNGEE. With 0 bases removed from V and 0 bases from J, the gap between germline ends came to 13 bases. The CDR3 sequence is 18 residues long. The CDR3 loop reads CASSVVGGSLSGANVLTF. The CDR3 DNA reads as TGTGCCAGCAGCGTAGTCGGGGGCTCCCTCTCTGGGGCCAACGTCCTGACTTTC.

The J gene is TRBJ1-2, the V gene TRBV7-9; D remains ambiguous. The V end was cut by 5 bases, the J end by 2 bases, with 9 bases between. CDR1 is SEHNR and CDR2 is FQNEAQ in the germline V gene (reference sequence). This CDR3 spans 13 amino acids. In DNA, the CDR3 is TGTGCCAGCAGCGATGACAACAACTATGGCTACACCTTC. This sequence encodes CASSDDNNYGYTF.

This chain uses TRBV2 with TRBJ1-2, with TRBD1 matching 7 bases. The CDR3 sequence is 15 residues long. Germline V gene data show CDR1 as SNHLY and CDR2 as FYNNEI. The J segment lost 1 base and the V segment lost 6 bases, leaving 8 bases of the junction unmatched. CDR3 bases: TGTGCCAGCAGGGAACAGGGGTTGGTTAACTATGGCTACACCTTC. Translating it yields CASREQGLVNYGYTF.

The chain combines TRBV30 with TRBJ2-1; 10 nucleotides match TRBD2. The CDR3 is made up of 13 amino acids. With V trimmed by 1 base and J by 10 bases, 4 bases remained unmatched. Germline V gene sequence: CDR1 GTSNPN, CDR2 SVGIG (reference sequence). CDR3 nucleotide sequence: TGTGCCTGGAGTGGGCTAGCGGGAGAGGAGCAGTTCTTC. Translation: CAWSGLAGEEQFF.

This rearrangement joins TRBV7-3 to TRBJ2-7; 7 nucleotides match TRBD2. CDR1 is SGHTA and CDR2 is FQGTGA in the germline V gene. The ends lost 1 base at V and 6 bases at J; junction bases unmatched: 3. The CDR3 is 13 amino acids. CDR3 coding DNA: TGTGCCAGCAGCTTAAGCCCGGGGGGCGAGCAGTACTTC. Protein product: CASSLSPGGEQYF.

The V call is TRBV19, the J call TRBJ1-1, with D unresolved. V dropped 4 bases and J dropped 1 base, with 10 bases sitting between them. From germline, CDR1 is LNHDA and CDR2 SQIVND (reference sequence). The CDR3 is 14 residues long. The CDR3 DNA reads TGTGCCAGTAGTAGGTCCGGATCGAACACTGAAGCTTTCTTT. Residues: CASSRSGSNTEAFF.

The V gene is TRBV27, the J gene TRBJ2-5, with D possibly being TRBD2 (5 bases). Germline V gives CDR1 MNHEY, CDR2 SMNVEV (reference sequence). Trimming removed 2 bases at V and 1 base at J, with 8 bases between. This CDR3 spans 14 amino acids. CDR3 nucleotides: TGTGCCAGCAGTTTAGCGGGTTCCCAAGAGACCCAGTACTTC. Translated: CASSLAGSQETQYF.

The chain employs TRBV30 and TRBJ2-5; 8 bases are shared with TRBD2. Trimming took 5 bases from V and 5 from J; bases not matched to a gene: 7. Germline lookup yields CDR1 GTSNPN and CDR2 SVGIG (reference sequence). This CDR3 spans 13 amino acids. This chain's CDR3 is CAWRTGGVETQYF. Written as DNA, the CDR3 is TGTGCCTGGCGCACGGGAGGGGTTGAGACCCAGTACTTC. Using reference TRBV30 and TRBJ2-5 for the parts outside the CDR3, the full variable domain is SQTIHQWPATLVQPVGSPLSLECTVEGTSNPNLYWYRQAAGRGLQLLFYSVGIGQISSEVPQNLSASRPQDRQFILSSKKLLLSDSGFYLCAWRTGGVETQYFGPGTRLLVL.

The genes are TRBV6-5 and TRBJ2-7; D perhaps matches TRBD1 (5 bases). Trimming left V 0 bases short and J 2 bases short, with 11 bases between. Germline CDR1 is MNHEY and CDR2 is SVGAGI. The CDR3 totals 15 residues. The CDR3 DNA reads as TGTGCCAGCAGTTACTCTGCGCAGGGAACCTACGAGCAGTACTTC. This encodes CASSYSAQGTYEQYF.

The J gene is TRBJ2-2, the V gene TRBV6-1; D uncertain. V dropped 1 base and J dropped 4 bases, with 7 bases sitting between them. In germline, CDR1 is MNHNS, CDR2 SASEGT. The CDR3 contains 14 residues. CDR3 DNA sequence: TGTGCCAGCAGTGAAGGGTTTGGCACCGGGGAGCTGTTTTTT. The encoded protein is CASSEGFGTGELFF.

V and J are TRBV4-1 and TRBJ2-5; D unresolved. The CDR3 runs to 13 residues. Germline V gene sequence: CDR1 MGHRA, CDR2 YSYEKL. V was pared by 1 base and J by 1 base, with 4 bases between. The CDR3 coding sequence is TGCGCCAGCAGCCAAGGGATCCAAGAGACCCAGTACTTC. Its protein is CASSQGIQETQYF.

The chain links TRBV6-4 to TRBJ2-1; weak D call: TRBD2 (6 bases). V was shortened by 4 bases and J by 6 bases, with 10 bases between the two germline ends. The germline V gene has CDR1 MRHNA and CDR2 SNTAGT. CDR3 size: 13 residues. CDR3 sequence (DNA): TGTGCCAGCAGTGGGCGGGAAGGCAATGAGCAGTTCTTC. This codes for CASSGREGNEQFF.

DNA for the CDR3: TGTGCCATCAGTGATGGAGAGACCCAGTACTTC. Protein product: CAISDGETQYF. The chain uses TRBV10-3 and TRBJ2-5, with no clear D. Germline V gene lookup returns CDR1 ENHRY and CDR2 SYGVKD. The CDR3 has 11 amino acids. V lost 3 bases and J 4 bases, leaving 3 bases between the germline ends.

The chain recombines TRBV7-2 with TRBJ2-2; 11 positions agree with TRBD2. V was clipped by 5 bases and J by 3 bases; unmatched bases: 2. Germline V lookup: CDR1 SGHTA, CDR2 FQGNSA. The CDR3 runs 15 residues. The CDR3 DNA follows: TGTGCCAGCAGCGGGACTAGCGGTCACACCGGGGAGCTGTTTTTT. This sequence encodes CASSGTSGHTGELFF.

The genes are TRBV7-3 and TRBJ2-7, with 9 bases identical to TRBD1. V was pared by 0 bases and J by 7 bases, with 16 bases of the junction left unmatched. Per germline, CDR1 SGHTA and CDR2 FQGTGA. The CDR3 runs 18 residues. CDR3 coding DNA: TGTGCCAGCAGCTTAACGGGACAGGGTTGGTGGGAGGGCGGAGAGCAGTACTTC. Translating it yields CASSLTGQGWWEGGEQYF.

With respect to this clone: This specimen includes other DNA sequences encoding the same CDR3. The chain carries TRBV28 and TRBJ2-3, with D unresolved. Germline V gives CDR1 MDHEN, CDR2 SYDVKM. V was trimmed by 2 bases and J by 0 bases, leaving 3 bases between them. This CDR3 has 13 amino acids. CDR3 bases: TGTGCCAGCAGTTTAACCAGCACAGATACGCAGTATTTT. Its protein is CASSLTSTDTQYF.

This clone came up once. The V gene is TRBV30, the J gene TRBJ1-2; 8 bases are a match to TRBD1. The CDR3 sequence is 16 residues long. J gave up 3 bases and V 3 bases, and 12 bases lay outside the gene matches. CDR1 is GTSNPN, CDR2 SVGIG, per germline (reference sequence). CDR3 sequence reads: CAWSPGRTGNHYGYTF. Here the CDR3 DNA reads TGTGCCTGGAGCCCAGGGCGGACAGGGAATCACTATGGCTACACCTTC.